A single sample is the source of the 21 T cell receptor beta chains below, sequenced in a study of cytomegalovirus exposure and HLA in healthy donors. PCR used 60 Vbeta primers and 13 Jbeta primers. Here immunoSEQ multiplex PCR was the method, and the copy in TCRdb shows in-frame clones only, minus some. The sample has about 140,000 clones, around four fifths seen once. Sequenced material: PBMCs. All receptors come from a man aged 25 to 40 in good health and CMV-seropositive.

The CDR3 DNA reads as TGTGCCTGGAGTGTACCCGGACAGGTAGCCTACGAGCAGTACTTC. Translated: CAWSVPGQVAYEQYF. The rearrangement links TRBV30 to TRBJ2-7; TRBD1 matches 7 bases. This CDR3 region has 15 residues. Germline CDR1 GTSNPN, CDR2 SVGIG (reference sequence). V gave up 0 bases and J gave up 2 bases; unmatched junction bases: 7.

CDR3 residues: CASSVEGTGGTEAFF. The CDR3 region has the DNA TGTGCCAGCAGCGTAGAAGGGACAGGGGGCACTGAAGCTTTCTTT. The gene calls are TRBV9 and TRBJ1-1; the match to TRBD1 covers 11 bases. V gave up 0 bases and J gave up 4 bases; unmatched junction bases: 2. CDR1 and CDR2 from the germline V gene are SGDLS and YYNGEE. The CDR3 covers 15 residues.

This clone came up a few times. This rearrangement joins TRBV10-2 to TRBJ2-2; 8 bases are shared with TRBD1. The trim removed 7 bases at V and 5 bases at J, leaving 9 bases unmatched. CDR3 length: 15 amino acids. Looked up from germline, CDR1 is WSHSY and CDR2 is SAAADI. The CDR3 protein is CASNGQGGRTGELFF. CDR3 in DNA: TGCGCCAGCAACGGACAGGGAGGTCGGACCGGGGAGCTGTTTTTT.

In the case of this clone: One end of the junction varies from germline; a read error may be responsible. CDR3 sequence: CASNGDMQYF. As DNA, the CDR3 is TGTGCCAGTAATGGAGATATGCAGTATTTT. The chain recombines TRBV19 with TRBJ2-3; D remains ambiguous. The CDR3 extends over 10 amino acids. Per germline, CDR1 LNHDA and CDR2 SQIVND (reference sequence).

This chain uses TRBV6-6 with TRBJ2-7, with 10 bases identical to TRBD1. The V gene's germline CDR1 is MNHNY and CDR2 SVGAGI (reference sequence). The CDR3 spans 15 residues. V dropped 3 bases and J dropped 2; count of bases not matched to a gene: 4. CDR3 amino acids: CASSYPGQGTYEQYF. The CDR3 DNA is TGTGCCAGCAGTTATCCGGGACAGGGGACCTACGAGCAGTACTTC.

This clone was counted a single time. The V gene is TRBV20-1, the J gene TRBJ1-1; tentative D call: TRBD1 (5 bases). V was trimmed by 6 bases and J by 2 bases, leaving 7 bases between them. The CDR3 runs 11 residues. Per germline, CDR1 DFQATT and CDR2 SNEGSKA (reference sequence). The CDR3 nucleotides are TGCAGTGCCAGGGCCAACACTGAAGCTTTCTTT. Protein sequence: CSARANTEAFF.

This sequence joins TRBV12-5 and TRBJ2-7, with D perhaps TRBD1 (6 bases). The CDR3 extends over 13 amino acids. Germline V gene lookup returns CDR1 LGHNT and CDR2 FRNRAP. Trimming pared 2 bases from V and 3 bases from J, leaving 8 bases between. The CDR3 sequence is CASGLSDSYEQYF. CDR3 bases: TGTGCTAGTGGTTTGTCGGACAGCTACGAGCAGTACTTC.

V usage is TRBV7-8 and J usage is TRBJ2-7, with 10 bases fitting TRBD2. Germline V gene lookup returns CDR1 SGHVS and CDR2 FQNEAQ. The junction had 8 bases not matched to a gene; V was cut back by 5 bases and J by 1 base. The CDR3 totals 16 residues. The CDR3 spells CASSERGGVGSYEQYF. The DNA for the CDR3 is TGTGCCAGCAGCGAGCGGGGGGGGGTGGGTTCCTACGAGCAGTACTTC.

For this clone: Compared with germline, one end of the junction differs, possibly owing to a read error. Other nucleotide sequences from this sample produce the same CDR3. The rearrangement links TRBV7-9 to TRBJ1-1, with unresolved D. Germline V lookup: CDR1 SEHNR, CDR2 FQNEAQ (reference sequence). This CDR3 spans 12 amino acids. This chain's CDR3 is CSSSLTGTEAFF. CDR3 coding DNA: TGTTCCAGCAGCTTAACGGGGACTGAAGCTTTCTTT.

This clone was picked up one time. CDR3 residues: CASSAATGTQETQYF. CDR3 bases: TGTGCCAGCAGCGCAGCGACAGGAACCCAAGAGACCCAGTACTTC. V is TRBV7-2 and J is TRBJ2-5; D is possibly TRBD1 (6 bases). From germline, CDR1 is SGHTA and CDR2 FQGNSA. This CDR3 has 15 residues. Trimming took 5 bases from V and 1 from J, leaving 14 bases between them.

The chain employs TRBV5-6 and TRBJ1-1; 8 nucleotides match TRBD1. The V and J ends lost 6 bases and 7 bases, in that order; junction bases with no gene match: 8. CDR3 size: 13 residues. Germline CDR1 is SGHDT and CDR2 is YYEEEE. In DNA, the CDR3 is TGTGCCAGCATGACAGGGGTCCTAAATGAAGCTTTCTTT. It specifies CASMTGVLNEAFF.

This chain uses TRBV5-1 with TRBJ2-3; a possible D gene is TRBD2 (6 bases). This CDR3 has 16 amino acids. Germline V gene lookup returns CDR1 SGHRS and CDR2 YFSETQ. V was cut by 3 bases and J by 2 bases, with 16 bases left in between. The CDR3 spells CASSSRDLPTTDTQYF. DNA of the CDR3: TGCGCCAGCAGCTCCCGGGACTTACCAACCACAGATACGCAGTATTTT.

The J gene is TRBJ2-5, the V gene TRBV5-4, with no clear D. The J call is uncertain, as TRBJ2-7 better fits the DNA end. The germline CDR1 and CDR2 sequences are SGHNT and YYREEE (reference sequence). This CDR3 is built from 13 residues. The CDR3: CASSIGSSYEQYF. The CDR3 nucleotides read TGTGCCAGCAGCATTGGTAGTTCCTACGAGCAGTACTTC.

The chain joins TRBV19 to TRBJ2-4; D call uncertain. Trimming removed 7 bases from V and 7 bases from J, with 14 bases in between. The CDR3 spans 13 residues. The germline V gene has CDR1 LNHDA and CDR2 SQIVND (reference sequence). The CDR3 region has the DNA TGTGCCAGTACCGCTACCTACCGCAACATTCAGTACTTC. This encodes CASTATYRNIQYF.

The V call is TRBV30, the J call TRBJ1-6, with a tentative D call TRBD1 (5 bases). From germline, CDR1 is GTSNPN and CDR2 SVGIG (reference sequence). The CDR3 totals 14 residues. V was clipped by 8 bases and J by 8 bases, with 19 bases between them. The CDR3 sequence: CARKPPGGDSPLHF. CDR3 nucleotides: TGTGCCCGAAAACCCCCGGGGGGTGATTCACCCCTCCACTTT.

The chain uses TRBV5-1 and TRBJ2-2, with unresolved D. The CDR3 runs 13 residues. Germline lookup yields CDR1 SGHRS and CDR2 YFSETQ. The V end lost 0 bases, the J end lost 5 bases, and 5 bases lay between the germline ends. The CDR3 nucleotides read TGCGCCAGCAGCTTGGGGCGGACCGGGGAGCTGTTTTTT. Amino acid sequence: CASSLGRTGELFF. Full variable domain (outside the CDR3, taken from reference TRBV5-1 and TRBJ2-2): KAGVTQTPRYLIKTRGQQVTLSCSPISGHRSVSWYQQTPGQGLQFLFEYFSETQRNKGNFPGRFSGRQFSNSRSEMNVSTLELGDSALYLCASSLGRTGELFFGEGSRLTVL.

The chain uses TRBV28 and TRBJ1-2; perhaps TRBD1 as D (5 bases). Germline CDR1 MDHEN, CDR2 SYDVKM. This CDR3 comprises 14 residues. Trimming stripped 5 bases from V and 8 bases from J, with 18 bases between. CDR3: CASSPPGTQVGYTF. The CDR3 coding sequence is TGTGCCAGCAGTCCCCCCGGGACTCAGGTCGGCTACACCTTC.

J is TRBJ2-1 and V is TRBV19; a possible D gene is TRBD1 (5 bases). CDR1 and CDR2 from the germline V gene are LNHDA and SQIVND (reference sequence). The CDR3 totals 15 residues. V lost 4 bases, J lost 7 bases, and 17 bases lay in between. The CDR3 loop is CASSTLSSQGNEQFF. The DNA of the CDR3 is TGTGCCAGTAGTACCTTATCTTCTCAGGGAAATGAGCAGTTCTTC.

The CDR3 spells CASSLNADSPYTDTQYF. DNA for the CDR3: TGTGCCAGCAGCTTAAATGCGGACAGTCCCTACACAGATACGCAGTATTTT. The chain carries TRBV7-3 and TRBJ2-3; tentatively, D is TRBD1 (6 bases). Trimming left V 1 base short and J 2 bases short, with 16 bases between. The CDR3 has 17 amino acids. From germline, CDR1 is SGHTA and CDR2 FQGTGA.

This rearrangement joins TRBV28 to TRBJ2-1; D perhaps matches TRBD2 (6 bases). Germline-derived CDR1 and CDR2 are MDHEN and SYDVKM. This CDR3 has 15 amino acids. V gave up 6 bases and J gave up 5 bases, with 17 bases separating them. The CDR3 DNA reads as TGTGCCAGCAGCCCCGGGGGTGGTTACGACAATGAGCAGTTCTTC. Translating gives CASSPGGGYDNEQFF.

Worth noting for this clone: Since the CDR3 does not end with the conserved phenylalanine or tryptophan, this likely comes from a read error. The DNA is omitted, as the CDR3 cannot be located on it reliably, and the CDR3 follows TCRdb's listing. CDR3 sequence reads: CASSQPRV. The chain recombines TRBV14 with TRBJ2-4; TRBD2 reflects the table's D call only, with no check against the DNA. Counting both end residues, the CDR3 totals 8 amino acids. Germline loops: CDR1 SGHDN, CDR2 FVKESK.